The 22 T cell receptor beta chains given below trace back to one sample, sequenced in a study of cytomegalovirus exposure and HLA in healthy donors. The table came from immunoSEQ multiplex PCR; TCRdb's copy has only in-frame clones and leaves some out. The table includes tens of thousands of clones, about nine tenths detected once. The sample consisted of PBMCs. The receptors come from a man between 18 and 29 years old in good health and CMV-seronegative.

This clone came up once. The chain has TRBV5-8 and TRBJ2-3; D possibly corresponds to TRBD1 (6 bases). The V end lost 0 bases, the J end lost 6 bases, and 14 bases lay between the germline ends. Germline V gene sequence: CDR1 SGHTS, CDR2 YDEGEE. The CDR3 sequence is 15 residues long. CDR3 nucleotides: TGTGCCAGCAGCTTGGAGGGACAAGATGGGGATACGCAGTATTTT. Translating gives CASSLEGQDGDTQYF.

This chain joins TRBV28 and TRBJ2-7; 9 bases map to TRBD1. The CDR3 runs 16 residues. V was pared by 2 bases and J by 5 bases, with 10 bases of the junction left unmatched. From germline, CDR1 is MDHEN and CDR2 SYDVKM. CDR3 DNA sequence: TGTGCCAGCAGTTTAGAGAGGCCGGACAGGGGCCACGAGCAGTACTTC. Its translation is CASSLERPDRGHEQYF.

The CDR3 bases are TGTGCCAGCAGCTTAGGTCTAGCGGCCTACCAAGAGACCCAGTACTTC. Its translation: CASSLGLAAYQETQYF. The V and J genes are TRBV7-9 and TRBJ2-5; TRBD2 agrees at 7 bases. Germline assignment: CDR1 SEHNR and CDR2 FQNEAQ (reference sequence). Germline trimming cut 1 base from V and 0 bases from J; bases unmatched to any gene: 5. This CDR3 is 16 amino acids long.

This clone appeared a single time. This chain links TRBV4-3 with TRBJ2-7; maybe TRBD2 (5 bases). V was trimmed by 0 bases and J by 0 bases, leaving 12 bases between them. The CDR3 extends over 16 amino acids. CDR1 is LGHNA, CDR2 YSLEER, per germline. This chain's CDR3 is CASSQDRRVNSYEQYF. The CDR3 bases are TGCGCCAGCAGCCAAGATAGGCGGGTAAACTCCTACGAGCAGTACTTC.

The chain recombines TRBV21-1 with TRBJ2-3; the table's D gene call, TRBD2, was not cross checked with the DNA. TRBV21-1 counts as a pseudogene. The CDR3 is 10 amino acids. The CDR3 DNA follows: TGTGCCAGCAGCATTAGTCCGCCGAATTTT. Translation gives CASSISPPNF.

The rearrangement joins TRBV9 to TRBJ2-1; TRBD1 matches 9 bases. The germline V gene has CDR1 SGDLS and CDR2 YYNGEE. The CDR3 is 14 residues long. The J segment lost 5 bases and the V segment lost 3 bases, leaving 3 bases of the junction unmatched. CDR3 DNA sequence: TGTGCCAGCAGCGAAGACAGGGGGGACAATGAGCAGTTCTTC. Translation: CASSEDRGDNEQFF.

This chain connects TRBV16 to TRBJ2-3; TRBD1 might be the D (6 bases). Per germline, CDR1 KGHSY and CDR2 FQNENV. This CDR3 has 12 residues. V shed 4 bases and J shed 8 bases, with 10 bases lying between them. CDR3 residues: CASSPGQTTQYF. In DNA form, the CDR3 reads TGTGCCAGCAGCCCTGGACAGACTACGCAGTATTTT.

The chain is built from TRBV27 and TRBJ2-3; TRBD2 agrees at 9 bases. Trimming cost V 5 bases and J 4 bases; bases outside gene matches: 16. The CDR3 consists of 18 residues. CDR1 is MNHEY and CDR2 is SMNVEV in the germline V gene (reference sequence). For the CDR3, the DNA is TGTGCCAGCAGTCCCGCCCCTTCCCGACTAGCGGATTCAGATACGCAGTATTTT. It codes for CASSPAPSRLADSDTQYF.

This CDR3 is CASSLSGLAANTGELFF. Written as DNA, the CDR3 is TGTGCCAGCAGTTTATCAGGTCTAGCGGCGAACACCGGGGAGCTGTTTTTT. This chain uses TRBV27 with TRBJ2-2, with 7 bases fitting TRBD2. J lost 0 bases, V lost 0 bases, and 4 bases had no gene match. The CDR3 sequence is 17 residues long. Germline loops: CDR1 MNHEY, CDR2 SMNVEV (reference sequence).

The chain couples TRBV15 to TRBJ1-5, with D possibly being TRBD1 (6 bases). Trimming cost V 7 bases and J 6 bases, with 19 bases left between them. From germline, CDR1 is LNHNV and CDR2 YYDKDF (reference sequence). The CDR3 runs 15 residues. CDR3: CATKVDRQVGQPQHF. In DNA form, the CDR3 reads TGTGCCACCAAAGTTGACCGACAGGTTGGTCAGCCCCAGCATTTT.

The rearrangement links TRBV18 to TRBJ1-2, with TRBD1 as a possible D gene (5 bases). The V end was cut by 3 bases, the J end by 0 bases, with 11 bases between. Germline V gives CDR1 KGHSH, CDR2 LQKENI. The length of the CDR3 is 15 residues. CDR3 sequence: CASSPEGASNYGYTF. CDR3 bases: TGTGCCAGCTCACCGGAAGGGGCATCTAACTATGGCTACACCTTC.

V and J are TRBV28 and TRBJ2-3, with 7 bases that match TRBD2. The CDR3 runs to 17 residues. Looked up from germline, CDR1 is MDHEN and CDR2 is SYDVKM. J was trimmed by 0 bases and V by 2 bases; bases with no gene match: 8. The CDR3 bases are TGTGCCAGCAGTTTAGGGTATGCGGGAGCTAGCACAGATACGCAGTATTTT. It translates to CASSLGYAGASTDTQYF.

The chain has TRBV6-1 and TRBJ2-3; TRBD2 matches at 10 bases. The CDR3 has 17 amino acids. The V and J ends lost 5 bases and 4 bases, in that order; junction bases with no gene match: 12. The germline V gene has CDR1 MNHNS and CDR2 SASEGT. CDR3 protein: CASSKGRLAGVPDTQYF. CDR3 DNA: TGTGCCAGCAGTAAAGGAAGGCTAGCGGGAGTCCCAGATACGCAGTATTTT.

The CDR3 reads CASSPRLAAPYEQYF. CDR3 DNA: TGTGCCAGCAGCCCTAGACTAGCGGCCCCCTACGAGCAGTACTTC. This chain uses TRBV11-2 with TRBJ2-7; TRBD2 matches at 9 bases. The CDR3 runs to 15 residues. The junction had 7 bases not matched to a gene; V was cut back by 5 bases and J by 2 bases. Germline V lookup: CDR1 SGHAT, CDR2 FQNNGV.

This chain joins TRBV28 and TRBJ2-7; 8 bases are shared with TRBD2. V lost 5 bases to trimming and J lost 3 bases; unmatched junction nucleotides: 3. This CDR3 spans 13 amino acids. CDR1 is MDHEN and CDR2 is SYDVKM in the germline V gene. Here the CDR3 reads CASSSGSVYEQYF. In DNA form, the CDR3 reads TGTGCCAGCAGTAGCGGGAGCGTCTACGAGCAGTACTTC.

This rearrangement joins TRBV6-4 to TRBJ2-1; the D is unclear. The CDR3 consists of 13 residues. Trimming shortened V by 4 bases and J by 8 bases, and 12 bases separated the two germline ends. From germline, CDR1 is MRHNA and CDR2 SNTAGT. The CDR3 nucleotides are TGTGCCAGCAGTGTCCAGGTTCGCGATGAGCAGTTCTTC. Amino acid sequence: CASSVQVRDEQFF.

V gene TRBV27 combines with J gene TRBJ2-7; D might be TRBD2 (5 bases). Per germline, CDR1 MNHEY and CDR2 SMNVEV (reference sequence). The ends were cut back, 3 bases at V and 6 bases at J, with 15 bases in the middle. This CDR3 contains 14 residues. This CDR3 reads CASSFTSAFVEQYF. The CDR3 DNA reads as TGTGCCAGCAGTTTTACTAGTGCTTTCGTCGAGCAGTACTTC.

The chain combines TRBV19 with TRBJ2-7; 8 bases are shared with TRBD1. J gave up 4 bases and V 3 bases, and 8 bases lay outside the gene matches. CDR1 LNHDA and CDR2 SQIVND come from the germline V gene (reference sequence). The CDR3 has 15 amino acids. As DNA, the CDR3 is TGTGCCAGTAGTATTCAAGGACAGGGAGGATACGAGCAGTACTTC. This codes for CASSIQGQGGYEQYF.

The rearrangement links TRBV7-9 to TRBJ2-6; 11 bases match TRBD1. V lost 5 bases, J lost 3 bases, and 3 bases stayed unmatched. Germline V gene lookup returns CDR1 SEHNR and CDR2 FQNEAQ (reference sequence). This CDR3 is 16 amino acids long. Written as DNA, the CDR3 is TGTGCCAGCAGCCGGGACAGGGGGTTTGGGGCCAACGTCCTGACTTTC. Residues: CASSRDRGFGANVLTF. Drawing the rest from reference TRBV7-9 and TRBJ2-6, the complete variable domain is DTGVSQNPRHKITKRGQNVTFRCDPISEHNRLYWYRQTLGQGPEFLTYFQNEAQLEKSRLLSDRFSAERPKGSFSTLEIQRTEQGDSAMYLCASSRDRGFGANVLTFGAGSRLTVL.

The V and J genes are TRBV4-2 and TRBJ2-7, with D possibly being TRBD2 (5 bases). CDR1 LGHNA and CDR2 YNFKEQ come from the germline V gene. The CDR3 extends over 20 amino acids. Trimming removed 4 bases from V and 6 bases from J, with 34 bases in between. The CDR3 bases are TGTGCCAGCAGCCCCCGAGCTTCGGGGAGAGGCCCTTATGATCCTAGCGAGCAGTACTTC. Protein: CASSPRASGRGPYDPSEQYF.

J is TRBJ2-7 and V is TRBV7-9; TRBD1 agrees at 7 bases. The V gene's germline CDR1 is SEHNR and CDR2 FQNEAQ (reference sequence). Trimming cost V 2 bases and J 3 bases; bases outside gene matches: 4. The CDR3 runs to 14 residues. Written as DNA, the CDR3 is TGTGCCAGCAGCTTACAGGGGGTTAGCTACGAGCAGTACTTC. Its protein product is CASSLQGVSYEQYF. Full variable domain (remainder filled in from reference TRBV7-9 and TRBJ2-7): DTGVSQNPRHKITKRGQNVTFRCDPISEHNRLYWYRQTLGQGPEFLTYFQNEAQLEKSRLLSDRFSAERPKGSFSTLEIQRTEQGDSAMYLCASSLQGVSYEQYFGPGTRLTVT.

The gene calls are TRBV11-2 and TRBJ1-2; 7 bases agree with TRBD1. The V and J ends lost 2 bases and 7 bases, in that order; junction bases with no gene match: 22. Germline V gene data show CDR1 as SGHAT and CDR2 as FQNNGV. This CDR3 is 19 amino acids long. CDR3 amino acids: CASSLLAQFKGAVPVGYTF. The CDR3 DNA sequence: TGTGCCAGCAGCTTATTGGCCCAATTTAAGGGGGCTGTTCCGGTTGGCTACACCTTC.